The 23 T cell receptor beta chains given below trace back to one sample, sequenced in a study of radiation and T cells in renal cell carcinoma. Method: immunoSEQ multiplex PCR; TCRdb's copy keeps in-frame clones and lacks some. Counted here are more than 95,000 clones, roughly 80% occurring once; the ten biggest clones make up around 3%. This sample's time point: baseline pretreatment blood. Stated treatment: 15 Gy SBRT to primary tumor, nephrectomy 4 weeks later. Sequencing was performed on blood, taken from a patient whose treatment included radiotherapy and nephrectomy. Receptors were obtained from a woman aged 55 to 70 with renal cell carcinoma.

A few counts support this clone. The chain has TRBV28 and TRBJ1-1; unclear D gene. This CDR3 contains 11 residues. V was shortened by 10 bases and J by 4 bases, with 10 bases between the two germline ends. Germline V lookup: CDR1 MDHEN, CDR2 SYDVKM. CDR3 amino acids: CATTRGTEAFF. In nucleotides, the CDR3 is TGTGCCACCACTCGAGGCACTGAAGCTTTCTTT. Using reference TRBV28 and TRBJ1-1 for the parts outside the CDR3, the full variable domain is DVKVTQSSRYLVKRTGEKVFLECVQDMDHENMFWYRQDPGLGLRLIYFSYDVKMKEKGDIPEGYSVSREKKERFSLILESASTNQTSMYLCATTRGTEAFFGQGTRLTVV.

The gene calls are TRBV11-3 and TRBJ1-1, with D unresolved. The CDR3 has 13 amino acids. CDR1 is SGHNT and CDR2 is YENEEA in the germline V gene. Deletions cut 5 bases from V and 3 bases from J, with 10 bases between. CDR3 loop: CASSLSGYTEAFF. The CDR3, as DNA: TGTGCCAGCAGCCTCTCGGGGTACACTGAAGCTTTCTTT.

V is TRBV10-3 and J is TRBJ1-5; D is ambiguous. The V gene lost 4 bases and the J gene lost 2 bases, with 21 bases spanning the gap. Germline loops: CDR1 ENHRY, CDR2 SYGVKD. This CDR3 contains 18 residues. The CDR3 DNA reads as TGTGCCATCAGTGTGAACTTTGGTTCCTTATCCGGCAATCAGCCCCAGCATTTT. It specifies CAISVNFGSLSGNQPQHF.

The chain uses TRBV6-5 and TRBJ2-3; D is ambiguous. The CDR3 has 14 amino acids. V lost 0 bases to trimming and J lost 2 bases, with 6 bases between them. The germline V gene encodes CDR1 MNHEY and CDR2 SVGAGI. CDR3 in DNA: TGTGCCAGCAGTTACTCGACTTACACAGATACGCAGTATTTT. It specifies CASSYSTYTDTQYF.

V usage is TRBV9 and J usage is TRBJ2-1; 11 bases fit TRBD2. With 5 bases clipped from V and 8 bases from J, the junction kept 6 bases outside the gene matches. Germline CDR1 is SGDLS and CDR2 is YYNGEE. The CDR3 contains 14 residues. The DNA of the CDR3 is TGTGCCAGCAGTCCTCTAGCGGGAGGCCATGAGCAGTTCTTC. Translating gives CASSPLAGGHEQFF.

There are a few counts of this clone. The chain joins TRBV27 to TRBJ1-2; 7 nucleotides line up with TRBD1. With 3 bases clipped from V and 4 bases from J, the junction kept 5 bases outside the gene matches. The CDR3 contains 14 residues. Germline V gene sequence: CDR1 MNHEY, CDR2 SMNVEV (reference sequence). The CDR3 DNA follows: TGTGCCAGCAGTTTCCGGGACAGACCCTATGGCTACACCTTC. Its translation is CASSFRDRPYGYTF.

J is TRBJ2-2 and V is TRBV9, with 9 bases lining up with TRBD1. CDR3 length: 15 residues. J lost 6 bases, V lost 4 bases, and 7 bases had no gene match. Germline assignment: CDR1 SGDLS and CDR2 YYNGEE. The CDR3, as DNA: TGTGCCAGCAGCCCACCGGGACAGGGAGCCGGGGAGCTGTTTTTT. Translated: CASSPPGQGAGELFF. The full variable domain, with the rest looked up from reference TRBV9 and TRBJ2-2, is DSGVTQTPKHLITATGQRVTLRCSPRSGDLSVYWYQQSLDQGLQFLIQYYNGEERAKGNILERFSAQQFPDLHSELNLSSLELGDSALYFCASSPPGQGAGELFFGEGSRLTVL.

The chain carries TRBV14 and TRBJ2-7; D remains unclear. The CDR3 totals 16 residues. The V and J ends lost 3 bases and 3 bases respectively, with 18 bases between them. From germline, CDR1 is SGHDN and CDR2 FVKESK. The CDR3 sequence is CASSQAQGLRFYEQYF. In DNA, the CDR3 is TGTGCCAGCAGCCAGGCTCAAGGGTTAAGATTCTACGAGCAGTACTTC.

The V and J genes are TRBV7-2 and TRBJ1-1; TRBD1 might be the D (6 bases). Germline V gene lookup returns CDR1 SGHTA and CDR2 FQGNSA. Trimming cost V 4 bases and J 3 bases, with 15 bases left between them. The CDR3 covers 15 residues. CDR3 nucleotides: TGTGCCAGCAGCTCGGAAGTCGGACAGTACACTGAAGCTTTCTTT. Protein sequence: CASSSEVGQYTEAFF.

The chain couples TRBV25-1 to TRBJ2-7; no clear D gene. Germline CDR1 reads MGHDK; CDR2 reads SYGVNS. V was cut by 4 bases and J by 0 bases, with 19 bases left in between. The CDR3 contains 17 residues. The CDR3 DNA reads TGTGCCAGCAGTGCGGCAGGACGGGCCTCAAGCTCCTACGAGCAGTACTTC. Translated: CASSAAGRASSSYEQYF.

The rearrangement links TRBV6-1 to TRBJ2-7; TRBD1 aligns across 7 bases. The junction had 5 bases not matched to a gene; V was cut back by 0 bases and J by 0 bases. The CDR3 sequence is 16 residues long. Germline assignment: CDR1 MNHNS and CDR2 SASEGT. CDR3 sequence: CASSEARGHSSYEQYF. The CDR3 DNA is TGTGCCAGCAGTGAAGCAAGGGGGCATAGCTCCTACGAGCAGTACTTC.

The chain combines TRBV5-4 with TRBJ1-1; 8 bases are shared with TRBD1. The J segment lost 4 bases and the V segment lost 2 bases, leaving 7 bases of the junction unmatched. This CDR3 spans 15 amino acids. Germline V CDR1 and CDR2: SGHNT, YYREEE (reference sequence). The CDR3 reads CASSFLAGGFTEAFF. CDR3 coding DNA: TGTGCCAGCAGCTTCCTCGCAGGGGGCTTCACTGAAGCTTTCTTT.

This clone showed up just a few times. The chain joins TRBV7-9 to TRBJ1-1; a possible D gene is TRBD1 (5 bases). Germline V gives CDR1 SEHNR, CDR2 FQNEAQ (reference sequence). V lost 5 bases and J lost 4, with 14 bases in between. The CDR3 runs to 14 residues. CDR3 bases: TGTGCCAGCAGCCAAGGGGAGATTAGCACTGAAGCTTTCTTT. Residues: CASSQGEISTEAFF.

The chain employs TRBV9 and TRBJ1-2, with a weak D call TRBD1 (5 bases). V dropped 0 bases and J dropped 4 bases, with 13 bases sitting between them. CDR1 is SGDLS, CDR2 YYNGEE, per germline. This CDR3 has 15 residues. CDR3 sequence reads: CASSVGDGRFYGYTF. CDR3 nucleotides: TGTGCCAGCAGCGTAGGGGACGGACGATTCTATGGCTACACCTTC.

J is TRBJ1-1 and V is TRBV6-6, with a tentative D call TRBD1 (6 bases). The germline V gene has CDR1 MNHNY and CDR2 SVGAGI (reference sequence). Trimming left V 7 bases short and J 6 bases short, with 21 bases between. The CDR3 consists of 15 residues. The CDR3 nucleotides read TGTGCCAGCAACCCCCGGAGGGCAGGGGCCGCTGAAGCTTTCTTT. Translating it yields CASNPRRAGAAEAFF.

This clone was seen just once. The V call is TRBV6-6, the J call TRBJ1-1; D remains unclear. The CDR3 has 14 residues. Germline assignment: CDR1 MNHNY and CDR2 SVGAGI (reference sequence). With 0 bases removed from V and 4 bases from J, the gap between germline ends came to 9 bases. CDR3 DNA: TGTGCCAGCAGTTACTCGGGAGGGTCCACTGAAGCTTTCTTT. This translates into CASSYSGGSTEAFF.

The chain joins TRBV6-5 to TRBJ1-1, with a possible D match to TRBD1 (5 bases). CDR3 length: 13 amino acids. Germline assignment: CDR1 MNHEY and CDR2 SVGAGI. Deletions cut 2 bases from V and 4 bases from J, with 8 bases between. The CDR3 DNA reads as TGTGCCAGCAGTTACGGGGGGAGCACTGAAGCTTTCTTT. This codes for CASSYGGSTEAFF.

The V and J genes are TRBV6-5 and TRBJ1-2; TRBD1 agrees at 9 bases. After removal of 1 base from V and 9 bases from J, the junction contained 3 bases not matched to a gene. The CDR3 has 13 residues. Per germline, CDR1 MNHEY and CDR2 SVGAGI. The chain's CDR3 is CASSYYRGLSYTF. The CDR3 region has the DNA TGTGCCAGCAGTTACTACAGGGGGCTGAGCTACACCTTC.

The J gene is TRBJ2-7, the V gene TRBV2; no firm D call. V was shortened by 6 bases and J by 5 bases, with 14 bases between the two germline ends. Germline CDR1 reads SNHLY; CDR2 reads FYNNEI. The CDR3 covers 13 residues. The CDR3 coding sequence is TGTGCCAGCAGGGCGACTGTTAGCCACGAGCAGTACTTC. The encoded protein is CASRATVSHEQYF.

The chain carries TRBV23-1 and TRBJ1-5; D remains ambiguous. TRBV23-1 qualifies as an ORF whose function is uncertain. V was trimmed by 4 bases and J by 2 bases, leaving 12 bases between them. The CDR3 totals 15 residues. CDR3 residues: CASSLGPLGNQPQHF. The CDR3 bases are TGCGCCAGCAGTCTCGGACCTCTTGGCAATCAGCCCCAGCATTTT.

V is TRBV11-1 and J is TRBJ1-1, with TRBD1 matching 8 bases. With V trimmed by 3 bases and J by 10 bases, 4 bases remained unmatched. The CDR3 loop spans 12 amino acids. CDR1 is SGHAT and CDR2 is FQDESV in the germline V gene (reference sequence). The CDR3 region has the DNA TGTGCCAGCAGCTTCCCCGACAGGGGAGCTTTCTTT. Translation gives CASSFPDRGAFF.

The rearrangement uses TRBV6-1 and TRBJ2-1; a weak D match, TRBD2 (6 bases). Germline V gene sequence: CDR1 MNHNS, CDR2 SASEGT. There are 15 residues in the CDR3. The DNA of the CDR3 is TGTGCAACCCTACCTGGACTAACGAATCACAATGAGCAGTTCTTC. It is translated as CATLPGLTNHNEQFF.

This clone is a singleton in its sample. This rearrangement joins TRBV6-5 to TRBJ1-2; TRBD1 aligns across 8 bases. CDR3 size: 14 residues. CDR1 and CDR2 from the germline V gene are MNHEY and SVGAGI. V lost 6 bases to trimming and J lost 3 bases; unmatched junction nucleotides: 6. The CDR3 DNA is TGTGCCAGCAGCTCCCAGGGGGCTGACTATGGCTACACCTTC. Encoded protein: CASSSQGADYGYTF.